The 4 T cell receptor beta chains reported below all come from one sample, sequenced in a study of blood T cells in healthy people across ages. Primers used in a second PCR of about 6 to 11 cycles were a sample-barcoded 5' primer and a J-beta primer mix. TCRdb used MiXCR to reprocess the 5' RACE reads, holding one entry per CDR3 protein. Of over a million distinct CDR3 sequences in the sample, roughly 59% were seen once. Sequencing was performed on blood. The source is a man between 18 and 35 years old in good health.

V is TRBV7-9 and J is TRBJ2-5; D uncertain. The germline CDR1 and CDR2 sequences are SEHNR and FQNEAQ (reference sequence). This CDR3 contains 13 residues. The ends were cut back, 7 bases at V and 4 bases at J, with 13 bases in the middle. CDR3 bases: TGTGCCAGCACCCCCTTTTGGGGAGAGACCCAGTACTTC. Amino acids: CASTPFWGETQYF.

In DNA form, the CDR3 reads TGTGCCAGCAGTGACCCCCGAGCGGGGGACGCCCAGGGGTCAACAGATACGCAGTATTTT. Translating gives CASSDPRAGDAQGSTDTQYF. The chain joins TRBV25-1 to TRBJ2-3, with 8 bases identical to TRBD2. Germline loops: CDR1 MGHDK, CDR2 SYGVNS. V lost 3 bases and J lost 3; bases outside the gene matches: 20. This CDR3 region has 20 residues. The full variable domain, in which reference TRBV25-1 and TRBJ2-3 provide the parts outside the CDR3, is EADIYQTPRYLVIGTGKKITLECSQTMGHDKMYWYQQDPGMELHLIHYSYGVNSTEKGDLSSESTVSRIRTEHFPLTLESARPSHTSQYLCASSDPRAGDAQGSTDTQYFGPGTRLTVL.

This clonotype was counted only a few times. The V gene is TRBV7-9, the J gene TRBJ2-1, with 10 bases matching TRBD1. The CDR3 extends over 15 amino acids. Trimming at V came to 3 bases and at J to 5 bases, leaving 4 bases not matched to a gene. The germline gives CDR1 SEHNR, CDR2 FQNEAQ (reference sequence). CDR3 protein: CASSFGTGVNNEQFF. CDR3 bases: TGTGCCAGCAGCTTTGGGACAGGGGTCAACAATGAGCAGTTCTTC.

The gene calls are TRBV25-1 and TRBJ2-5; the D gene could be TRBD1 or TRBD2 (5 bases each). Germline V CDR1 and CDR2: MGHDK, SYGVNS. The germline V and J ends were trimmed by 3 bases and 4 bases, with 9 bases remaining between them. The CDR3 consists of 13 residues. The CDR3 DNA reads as TGTGCCAGCAGTGATCTGGGGGTAGAGACCCAGTACTTC. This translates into CASSDLGVETQYF.